Only one count was recorded for the clone carrying this TCR beta chain. Profiled with immunoSEQ multiplex PCR; TCRdb holds only in-frame clones, not every one. The data show 200,000 to 250,000 clones, around four fifths seen once. The sample is drawn from a study of blood T cell repertoires in COVID-19. Study-wide context: Sites in the United States, Italy and Spain provided acute and convalescent COVID-19 samples.

Trimming shortened V by 8 bases and J by 7 bases, and 17 bases separated the two germline ends. CDR1 is MNHEY and CDR2 is SMNVEV in the germline V gene (reference sequence). This CDR3 is built from 13 residues. This rearrangement joins TRBV27 to TRBJ1-1, with D possibly being TRBD1 (5 bases). The receptor comes from an elderly woman with active or convalescent COVID-19. Sequencing input: peripheral blood. The DNA for the CDR3 is TGTGCCAGCCGACCAACTGGGGGAGGTGAAGCTTTCTTT. Protein sequence: CASRPTGGGEAFF.